The T cell receptor beta chain under discussion was sequenced for a study of beta chain features in type 1 diabetes. Whole-study results and caveats: In the patient group, naive, central memory and Treg TCRB repertoires seemed more alike than in the healthy donor group. The study found fewer insertions and more deletions at VDJ junctions in type 1 diabetes patients. In all four CD4+ subsets, TCRB CDR3 length was significantly, moderately reduced in type 1 diabetes.

Sequencing targeted expressed TCRB transcripts, as all isolated RNA had been reverse transcribed. Reads from naive, central memory and regulatory T cell samples averaged about 3.8 million. Using immunoSEQ multiplex PCR, the repertoire was profiled, and TCRdb retains in-frame clones only, with some absent. The sample contains approximately 250,000 clones, 16% of which appear only once. The CDR3 spans 14 residues. V gave up 4 bases and J gave up 2 bases, with 11 bases separating them. CDR1 is SGHTA and CDR2 is FQGNSA in the germline V gene. This clone was counted between two and nine times. The target antigen is unknown. Populations obtained by sorting all exceeded 95% purity.

The sequenced material came from naive CD4+ T cells from blood. This TCR derives from a man aged 25 to 40 with type 1 diabetes. V and J are TRBV7-2 and TRBJ2-5; D is perhaps TRBD1 (5 bases). CDR3 DNA: TGTGCCAGCAGCTACCAGACAGAGCAAGAGACCCAGTACTTC. This translates into CASSYQTEQETQYF.